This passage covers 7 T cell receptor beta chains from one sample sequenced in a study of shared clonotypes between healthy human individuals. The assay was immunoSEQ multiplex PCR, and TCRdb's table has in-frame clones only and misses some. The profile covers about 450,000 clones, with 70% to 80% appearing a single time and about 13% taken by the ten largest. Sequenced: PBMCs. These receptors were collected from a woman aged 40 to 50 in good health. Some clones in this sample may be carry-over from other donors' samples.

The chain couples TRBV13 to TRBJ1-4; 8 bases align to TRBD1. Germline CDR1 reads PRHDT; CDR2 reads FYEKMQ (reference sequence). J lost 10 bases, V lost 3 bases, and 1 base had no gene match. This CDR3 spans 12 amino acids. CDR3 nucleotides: TGTGCCAGCAGCTTCGACAGGGGAAAACTGTTTTTT. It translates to CASSFDRGKLFF. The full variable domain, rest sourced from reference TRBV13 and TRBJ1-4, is AAGVIQSPRHLIKEKRETATLKCYPIPRHDTVYWYQQGPGQDPQFLISFYEKMQSDKGSIPDRFSAQQFSDYHSELNMSSLELGDSALYFCASSFDRGKLFFGSGTQLSVL.

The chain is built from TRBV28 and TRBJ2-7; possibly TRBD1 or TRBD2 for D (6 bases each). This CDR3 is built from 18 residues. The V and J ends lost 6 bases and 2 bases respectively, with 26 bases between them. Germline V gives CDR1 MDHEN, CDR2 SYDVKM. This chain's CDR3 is CASSNILPTGRYAYEQYF. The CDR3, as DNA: TGTGCCAGCAGCAATATACTCCCTACAGGGAGGTATGCCTACGAGCAGTACTTC.

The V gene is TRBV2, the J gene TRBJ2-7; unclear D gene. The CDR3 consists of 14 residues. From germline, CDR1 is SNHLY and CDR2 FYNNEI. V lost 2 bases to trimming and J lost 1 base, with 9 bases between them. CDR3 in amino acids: CASSEYGPSYEQYF. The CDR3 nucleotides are TGTGCCAGCAGTGAATACGGACCTTCCTACGAGCAGTACTTC. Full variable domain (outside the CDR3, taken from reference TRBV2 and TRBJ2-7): EPEVTQTPSHQVTQMGQEVILRCVPISNHLYFYWYRQILGQKVEFLVSFYNNEISEKSEIFDDQFSVERPDGSNFTLKIRSTKLEDSAMYFCASSEYGPSYEQYFGPGTRLTVT.

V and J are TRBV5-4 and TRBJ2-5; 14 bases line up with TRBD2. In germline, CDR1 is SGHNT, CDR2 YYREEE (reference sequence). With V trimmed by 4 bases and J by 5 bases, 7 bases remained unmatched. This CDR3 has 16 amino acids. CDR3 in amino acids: CASSTGTSGSGETQYF. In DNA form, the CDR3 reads TGTGCCAGCAGCACCGGGACTAGCGGGAGTGGGGAGACCCAGTACTTC. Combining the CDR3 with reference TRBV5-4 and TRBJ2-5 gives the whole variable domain ETGVTQSPTHLIKTRGQQVTLRCSSQSGHNTVSWYQQALGQGPQFIFQYYREEENGRGNFPPRFSGLQFPNYSSELNVNALELDDSALYLCASSTGTSGSGETQYFGPGTRLLVL.

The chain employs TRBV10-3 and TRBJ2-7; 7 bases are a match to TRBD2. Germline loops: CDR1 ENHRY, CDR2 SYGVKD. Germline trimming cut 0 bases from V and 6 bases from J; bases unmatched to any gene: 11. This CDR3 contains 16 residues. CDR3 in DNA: TGTGCCATCAGTGAGTCGGGGAGGGCGGGGTCACTCGAGCAGTACTTC. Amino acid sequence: CAISESGRAGSLEQYF.

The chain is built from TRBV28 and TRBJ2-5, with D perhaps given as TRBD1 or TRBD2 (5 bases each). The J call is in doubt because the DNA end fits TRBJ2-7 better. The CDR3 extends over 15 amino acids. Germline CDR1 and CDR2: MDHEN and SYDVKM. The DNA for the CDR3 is TGTGCCAGCAGTAAGAGGGGTCCTCTTCCCTACGAGCAGTACTTC. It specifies CASSKRGPLPYEQYF.

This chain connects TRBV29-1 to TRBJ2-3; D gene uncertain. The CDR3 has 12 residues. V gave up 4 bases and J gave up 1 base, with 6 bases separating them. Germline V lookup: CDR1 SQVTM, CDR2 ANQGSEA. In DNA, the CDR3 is TGCAGCGTTGTTAGGGGCACAGATACGCAGTATTTT. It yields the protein CSVVRGTDTQYF.